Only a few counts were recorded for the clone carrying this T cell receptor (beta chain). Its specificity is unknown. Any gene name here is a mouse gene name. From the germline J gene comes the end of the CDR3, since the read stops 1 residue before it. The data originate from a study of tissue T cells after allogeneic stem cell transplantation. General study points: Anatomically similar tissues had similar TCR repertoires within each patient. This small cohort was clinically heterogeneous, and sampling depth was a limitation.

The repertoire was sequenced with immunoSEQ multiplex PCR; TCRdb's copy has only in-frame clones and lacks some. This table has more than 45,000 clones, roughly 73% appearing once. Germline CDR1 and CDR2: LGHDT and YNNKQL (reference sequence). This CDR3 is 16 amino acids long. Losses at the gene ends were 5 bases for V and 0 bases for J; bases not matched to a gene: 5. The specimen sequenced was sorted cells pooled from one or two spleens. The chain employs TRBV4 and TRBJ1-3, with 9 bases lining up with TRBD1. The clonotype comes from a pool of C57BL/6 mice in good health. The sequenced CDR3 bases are TGTGCCAGCAGCCCGGGGACAGGGAATTCTGGAAATACGCTCTAT. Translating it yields CASSPGTGNSGNTLY. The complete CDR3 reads CASSPGTGNSGNTLYF.